This entry lists 6 T cell receptor beta chains sequenced from one sample in a study of cytomegalovirus exposure and HLA in healthy donors. PCR employed 60 Vbeta and 13 Jbeta primers. The protocol was immunoSEQ multiplex PCR, while the TCRdb copy is restricted to in-frame clones and leaves out a portion. The table shows about 96,000 clones, with roughly 74% occurring only once. The source material was PBMCs. These receptor sequences come from a female donor in good health and CMV-seropositive.

The genes are TRBV10-3 and TRBJ2-7, with D perhaps TRBD1 (6 bases). Germline values: CDR1 ENHRY, CDR2 SYGVKD. Between the trimmed V and J ends, which lost 4 bases and 3 bases, there was a span of 16 bases. This CDR3 spans 15 amino acids. Here the CDR3 reads CAISGSSGTHYEQYF. The CDR3 bases are TGTGCCATCAGTGGGTCATCCGGGACACACTACGAGCAGTACTTC.

This chain links TRBV4-2 with TRBJ2-7; D call uncertain. Trimming took off 1 base at V and 0 bases at J, with 13 bases between the two ends. The length of the CDR3 is 16 residues. From germline, CDR1 is LGHNA and CDR2 YNFKEQ. The CDR3 sequence: CASSQVTSESSYEQYF. DNA for the CDR3: TGTGCCAGCAGCCAAGTAACTTCGGAGAGCTCCTACGAGCAGTACTTC.

The table lists this clone with a count of one. The CDR3 nucleotides read TGTGCCAGCAGTGGGGGACTTTCGCGTCACTATGGCTACACCTTC. Protein product: CASSGGLSRHYGYTF. The V call is TRBV6-1, the J call TRBJ1-2; a possible D gene is TRBD1 (5 bases). Germline CDR1 and CDR2: MNHNS and SASEGT. The CDR3 has 15 residues. V was cut by 4 bases and J by 3 bases, with 15 bases left in between.

The chain has TRBV15 and TRBJ1-5, with TRBD1 identical over 7 bases. Per germline, CDR1 LNHNV and CDR2 YYDKDF (reference sequence). The CDR3 length is 15 residues. The junction had 3 bases not matched to a gene; V was cut back by 0 bases and J by 4 bases. The chain's CDR3 is CATSRDDRENQPQHF. CDR3 sequence (DNA): TGTGCCACCAGCAGAGATGACAGGGAAAATCAGCCCCAGCATTTT.

The chain is built from TRBV18 and TRBJ2-7, with D perhaps TRBD1 (6 bases). V gave up 5 bases and J gave up 2 bases, with 10 bases separating them. The CDR3 runs to 13 residues. Germline CDR1 and CDR2: KGHSH and LQKENI. Here the CDR3 DNA reads TGTGCCAGCTCAGTAACAGGGCCCTACGAGCAGTACTTC. Encoded protein: CASSVTGPYEQYF.

This clone occurred a few times. J is TRBJ1-5 and V is TRBV28; D is undetermined. Germline V CDR1 and CDR2: MDHEN, SYDVKM. The CDR3 length is 13 residues. Trimming pared 8 bases from V and 5 bases from J, leaving 13 bases between. The DNA of the CDR3 is TGTGCCAGCGCCTTTAGTGGGCATCAGCCCCAGCATTTT. Translation gives CASAFSGHQPQHF.